The 6 T cell receptor beta chains listed next were all sequenced from one sample in a study of Tregs in tolerant kidney transplant recipients. TCRdb's copy holds only in-frame clones and misses some; the assay was immunoSEQ multiplex PCR. The table records over 85,000 clones, roughly 93% of them present only once. Here the sequenced sample was CD4+ T cells from blood, taken before the transplant. The receptor set was obtained from a human donor who received a combined kidney and bone marrow transplant.

The chain joins TRBV5-1 to TRBJ1-1, with 7 bases fitting TRBD1. In germline, CDR1 is SGHRS, CDR2 YFSETQ. CDR3 length equals 14 residues. The V and J ends lost 4 bases and 9 bases, in that order; junction bases with no gene match: 12. The CDR3 loop is CASSPRTGTEQAFF. CDR3 in DNA: TGCGCCAGCAGCCCACGCACCGGGACAGAACAAGCTTTCTTT.

V is TRBV29-1 and J is TRBJ1-1, with D possibly being TRBD1 (5 bases). CDR1 and CDR2 (germline): SQVTM, ANQGSEA. The CDR3 extends over 12 amino acids. Trimming took 1 base from V and 11 from J, leaving 14 bases between them. CDR3 protein: CSVEGGKGPAFF. The CDR3 coding sequence is TGCAGCGTTGAAGGGGGAAAGGGGCCGGCTTTCTTT. The full variable domain, with the rest looked up from reference TRBV29-1 and TRBJ1-1, is SAVISQKPSRDICQRGTSLTIQCQVDSQVTMMFWYRQQPGQSLTLIATANQGSEATYESGFVIDKFPISRPNLTFSTLTVSNMSPEDSSIYLCSVEGGKGPAFFGQGTRLTVV.

V and J are TRBV5-1 and TRBJ1-1; no clear D. The CDR3 contains 15 residues. Germline-derived CDR1 and CDR2 are SGHRS and YFSETQ. With 0 bases removed from V and 4 bases from J, the gap between germline ends came to 13 bases. CDR3 bases: TGCGCCAGCAGCTTGGGTGCCTTATTGAGCACTGAAGCTTTCTTT. The encoded protein is CASSLGALLSTEAFF.

The J gene is TRBJ2-1, the V gene TRBV27; 7 bases are shared with TRBD1. CDR1 and CDR2 from the germline V gene are MNHEY and SMNVEV (reference sequence). Trimming at V came to 5 bases and at J to 1 base, leaving 5 bases not matched to a gene. This CDR3 comprises 15 residues. The CDR3 sequence: CASSKQGSSYNEQFF. For the CDR3, the DNA is TGTGCCAGCAGTAAACAGGGGTCTTCCTACAATGAGCAGTTCTTC.

The rearrangement joins TRBV2 to TRBJ2-7; 15 nucleotides agree with TRBD2. Germline CDR1 SNHLY, CDR2 FYNNEI. With 7 bases clipped from V and 3 bases from J, the junction kept 7 bases outside the gene matches. The CDR3 contains 16 residues. CDR3 region: CASNPGTSGGRYEQYF. CDR3 nucleotides: TGTGCCAGCAACCCCGGGACTAGCGGGGGGCGCTACGAGCAGTACTTC.

This clone was seen just once. The chain combines TRBV7-9 with TRBJ1-2; D is undetermined. Germline CDR1 and CDR2: SEHNR and FQNEAQ (reference sequence). The CDR3 sequence is 14 residues long. V lost 4 bases to trimming and J lost 7 bases, with 16 bases between them. In DNA, the CDR3 is TGTGCCAGCAGCTACATACGGGGTACAAGTGGCTACACCTTC. It is translated as CASSYIRGTSGYTF.